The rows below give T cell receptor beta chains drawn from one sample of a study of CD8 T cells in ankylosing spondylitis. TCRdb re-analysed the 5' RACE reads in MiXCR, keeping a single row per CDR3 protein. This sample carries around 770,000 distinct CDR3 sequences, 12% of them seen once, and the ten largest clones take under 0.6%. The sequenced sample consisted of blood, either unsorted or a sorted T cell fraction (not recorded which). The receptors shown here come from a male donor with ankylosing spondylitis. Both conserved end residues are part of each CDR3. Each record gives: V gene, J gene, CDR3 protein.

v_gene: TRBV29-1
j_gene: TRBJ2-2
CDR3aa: CSVKRDFSTGELFF

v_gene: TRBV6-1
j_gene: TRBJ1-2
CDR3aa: CASSPGTGGVYGYTF

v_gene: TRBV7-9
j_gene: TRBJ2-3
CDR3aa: CASSFRTGPSHTDTQYF

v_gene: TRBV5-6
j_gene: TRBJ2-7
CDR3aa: CASSLDGQRPYEQYF

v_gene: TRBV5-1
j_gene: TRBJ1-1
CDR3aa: CASSLAGGLMNTEAFF

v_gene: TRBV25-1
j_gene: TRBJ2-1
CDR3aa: CASSELGGYNEQFF

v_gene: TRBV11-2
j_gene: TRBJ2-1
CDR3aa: CASSLVGEEQFF

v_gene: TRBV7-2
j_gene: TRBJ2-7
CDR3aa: CASSLDAAYEQYF

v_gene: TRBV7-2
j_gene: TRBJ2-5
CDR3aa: CASSFWYSSETQYF

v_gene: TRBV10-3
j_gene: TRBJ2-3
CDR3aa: CAISARGQDTQYF

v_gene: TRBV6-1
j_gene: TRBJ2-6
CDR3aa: CASSDKPSGANVLTF

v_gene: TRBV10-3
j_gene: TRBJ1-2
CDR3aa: CANGEQGAYGYTF

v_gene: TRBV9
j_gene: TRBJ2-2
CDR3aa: CASSVATGMDTGELLF

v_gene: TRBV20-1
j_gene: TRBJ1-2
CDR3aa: CSAIGTQGQGYTF

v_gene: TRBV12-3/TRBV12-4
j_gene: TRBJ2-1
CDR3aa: CASSLTSGNIHNEQFF

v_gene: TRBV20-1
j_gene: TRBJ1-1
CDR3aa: CSARGYRGNTEAFF

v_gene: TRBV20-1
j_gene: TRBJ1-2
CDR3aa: CSATPGPTNYGYTF

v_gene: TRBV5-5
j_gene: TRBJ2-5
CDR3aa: CASSLRAAQETQYF

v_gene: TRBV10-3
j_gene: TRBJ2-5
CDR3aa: CAISERNRHGETQYF

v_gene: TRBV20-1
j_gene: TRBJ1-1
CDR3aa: CSGERDRNTEAFF

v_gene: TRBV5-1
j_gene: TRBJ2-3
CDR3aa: CASSFRSSPGTDTQYF

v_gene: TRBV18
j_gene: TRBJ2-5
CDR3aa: CASSRNGWETQYF

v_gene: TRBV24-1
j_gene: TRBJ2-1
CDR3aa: CATSDPGLAANNEQFF

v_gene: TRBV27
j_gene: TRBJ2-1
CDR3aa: CASRPARLAGHNEQFF

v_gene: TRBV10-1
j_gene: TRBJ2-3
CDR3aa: CASSERTSDTQYF

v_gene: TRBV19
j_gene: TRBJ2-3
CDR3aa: CASSIQGGTDTQYF

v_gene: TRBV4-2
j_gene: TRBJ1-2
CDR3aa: CASSQDSGAGYTF

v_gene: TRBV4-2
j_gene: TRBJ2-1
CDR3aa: CASSQDLRGRLTYNEQFF

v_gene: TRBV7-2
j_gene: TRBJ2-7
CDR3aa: CASSLDRVGAYEQYF

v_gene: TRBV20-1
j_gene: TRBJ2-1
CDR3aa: CSARDTTTLAPEQFF

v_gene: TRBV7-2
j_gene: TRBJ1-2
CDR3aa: CASSLGGWYGYTF

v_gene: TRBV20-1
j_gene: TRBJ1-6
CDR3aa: CSARVFQVSPLHF

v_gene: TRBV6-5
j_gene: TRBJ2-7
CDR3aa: CASSFGWGDEQYF

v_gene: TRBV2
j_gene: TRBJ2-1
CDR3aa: CASPIGSGTYNEQFF

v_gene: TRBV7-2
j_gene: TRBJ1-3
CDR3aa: CASSVGSGNTIYF

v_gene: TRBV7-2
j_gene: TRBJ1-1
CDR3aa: CASSLGGRYTEAFF

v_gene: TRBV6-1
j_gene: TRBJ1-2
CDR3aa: CASSGTGILHGYTF

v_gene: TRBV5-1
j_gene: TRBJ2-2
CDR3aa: CASSLNRDNGELFF

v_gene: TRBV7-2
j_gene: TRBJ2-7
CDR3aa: CASSLVATVPYEQYF

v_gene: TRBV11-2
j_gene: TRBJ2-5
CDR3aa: CASSLATDQRETQYF

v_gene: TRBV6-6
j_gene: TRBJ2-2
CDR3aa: CASSYDTGELFF

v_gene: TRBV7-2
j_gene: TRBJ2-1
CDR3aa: CASSLLRAGVGNEQFF

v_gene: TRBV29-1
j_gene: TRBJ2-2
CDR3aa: CSVAGREELFF

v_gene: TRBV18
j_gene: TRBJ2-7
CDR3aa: CASSPETEQYF

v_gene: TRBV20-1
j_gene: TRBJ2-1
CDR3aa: CSARVGGRADRNEQFF

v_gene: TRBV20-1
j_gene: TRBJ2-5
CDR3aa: CSASRVETQYF

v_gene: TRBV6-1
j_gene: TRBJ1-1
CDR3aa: CASSEAPETEAFF

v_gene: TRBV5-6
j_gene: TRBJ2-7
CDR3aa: CASNPAPGQASYEQYF

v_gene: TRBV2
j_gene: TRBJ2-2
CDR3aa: CASSVTSGRANTGELFF

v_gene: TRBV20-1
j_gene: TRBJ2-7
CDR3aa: CSAADPQGAYEQYF

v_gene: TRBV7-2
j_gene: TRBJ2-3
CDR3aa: CASSPNLAGGADTQYF

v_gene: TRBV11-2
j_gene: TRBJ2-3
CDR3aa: CASSLSLPSGGFTDTQYF

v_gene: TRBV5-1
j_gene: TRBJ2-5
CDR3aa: CASSEDLGSVKTQYF

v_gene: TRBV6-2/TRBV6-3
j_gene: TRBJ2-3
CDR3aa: CASAQRLYTDTQYF

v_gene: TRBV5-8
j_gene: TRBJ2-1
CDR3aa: CASVGRGSSYNEQFF

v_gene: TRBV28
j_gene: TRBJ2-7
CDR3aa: CASSPGALAVSYEQYF

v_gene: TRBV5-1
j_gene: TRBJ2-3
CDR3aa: CASSLWRRRTGQPTDTQYF

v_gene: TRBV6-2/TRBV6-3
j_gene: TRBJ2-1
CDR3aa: CASSRQGQVNEQFF

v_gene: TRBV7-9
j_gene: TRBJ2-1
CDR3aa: CASSSRLAGEYNEQFF

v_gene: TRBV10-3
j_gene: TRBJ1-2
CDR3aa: CAISSGTGVGYTF